Listed here is a single T cell receptor beta chain. The antigen is unknown. These data are taken from a study of blood T cells in healthy people across ages. Study-wide points: The study could not conclusively compare naive and antigen-experienced cells, given its unsorted PBMCs.

A second PCR of about 7 to 12 cycles used a sample-barcoded 5' primer and a J-beta primer mix. The template-switch adaptor, which had 12 random nucleotides, put a tag on each cDNA molecule. TCRdb reprocessed the 5' RACE reads with MiXCR, giving one entry per CDR3 protein. The table shows about 1,400,000 distinct CDR3 sequences, with roughly 40% occurring only once. The V end was cut by 5 bases, the J end by 1 base, with 15 bases between. This CDR3 comprises 15 residues. The V gene's germline CDR1 is MNHNY and CDR2 SVGAGI (reference sequence). The sequenced sample consisted of blood. This chain links TRBV6-6 with TRBJ2-7, with D perhaps matching TRBD1 (5 bases). The TCR was taken from a woman younger than 35 in good health. Here the CDR3 DNA reads TGTGCCAGCAGTCGACTTAGGACACCGTCCTACGAGCAGTACTTC. This encodes CASSRLRTPSYEQYF.